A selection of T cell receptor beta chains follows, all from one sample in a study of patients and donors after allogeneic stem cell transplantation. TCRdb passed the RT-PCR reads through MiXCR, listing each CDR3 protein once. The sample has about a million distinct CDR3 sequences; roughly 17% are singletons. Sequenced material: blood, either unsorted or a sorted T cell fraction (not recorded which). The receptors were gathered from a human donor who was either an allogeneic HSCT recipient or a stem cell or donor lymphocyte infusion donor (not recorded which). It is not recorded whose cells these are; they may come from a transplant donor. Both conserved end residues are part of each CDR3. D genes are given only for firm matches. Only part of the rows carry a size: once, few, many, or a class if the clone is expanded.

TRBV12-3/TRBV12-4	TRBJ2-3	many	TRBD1	CASSRDSFTQYF	TGTGCCAGCAGTCGGGACAGCTTCACGCAGTATTTT
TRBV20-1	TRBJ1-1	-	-	CSAELEPGRTEAFF	TGCAGTGCCGAACTGGAACCAGGGAGGACTGAAGCTTTCTTT
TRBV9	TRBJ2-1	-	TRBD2	CASSPTSGRGNEQFF	TGTGCCAGCAGCCCGACTAGCGGGAGGGGAAATGAGCAGTTCTTC
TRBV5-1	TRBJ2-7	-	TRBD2	CASSSGLAGDYEQYF	TGCGCCAGCAGTTCGGGACTAGCGGGAGATTACGAGCAGTACTTC
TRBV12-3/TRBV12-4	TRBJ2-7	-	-	CASSSGWPTTSYEQYF	TGTGCCAGCAGTTCCGGCTGGCCGACTACATCCTACGAGCAGTACTTC
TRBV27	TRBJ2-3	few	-	CASSPDLLTTDTQYF	TGTGCCAGCAGTCCCGACCTGCTTACCACAGATACGCAGTATTTT
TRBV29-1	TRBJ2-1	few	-	CSVPSESIYNEQFF	TGCAGCGTCCCCTCGGAGTCAATCTACAATGAGCAGTTCTTC
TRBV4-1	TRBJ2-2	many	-	CASSQAMGTGELFF	TGCGCCAGCAGCCAAGCCATGGGCACCGGGGAGCTGTTTTTT
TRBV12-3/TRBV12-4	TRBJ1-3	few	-	CASSHYIDRSPSGNTIYF	TGTGCCAGCAGCCACTATATCGACCGCTCACCCTCTGGAAACACCATATATTTT
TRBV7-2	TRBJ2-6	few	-	CASSLSGVGANVLTF	TGTGCCAGCAGCTTGTCAGGGGTTGGGGCCAACGTCCTGACTTTC
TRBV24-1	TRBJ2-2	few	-	CATGPRDASNTGELFF	TGTGCCACTGGGCCCCGCGACGCCTCGAACACCGGGGAGCTGTTTTTT
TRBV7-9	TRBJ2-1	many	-	CASSFTQTYNEQFF	TGTGCCAGCAGCTTTACCCAAACGTACAATGAGCAGTTCTTC
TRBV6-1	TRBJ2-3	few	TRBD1	CASSADRPRDTQYF	TGTGCCAGCAGCGCGGACAGGCCTAGGGATACGCAGTATTTT
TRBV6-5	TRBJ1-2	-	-	CASSYKQAYYGYTF	TGTGCCAGCAGTTACAAACAGGCTTACTATGGCTACACCTTC
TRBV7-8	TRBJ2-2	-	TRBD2	CASSFRRTSGSGGTGELFF	TGTGCCAGCAGCTTTCGCCGGACTAGCGGGAGCGGAGGCACCGGGGAGCTGTTTTTT
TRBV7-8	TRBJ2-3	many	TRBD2	CASNVAGGYTQYF	TGTGCCAGCAACGTAGCGGGAGGGTATACGCAGTATTTT
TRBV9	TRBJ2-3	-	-	CASSLGGLADTDTQYF	TGTGCCAGCAGCTTAGGGGGGCTAGCGGACACAGATACGCAGTATTTT
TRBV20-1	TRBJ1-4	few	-	CSARMSGATEKLFF	TGCAGTGCTAGAATGAGCGGAGCGACAGAAAAACTGTTTTTT
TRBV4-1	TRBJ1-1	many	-	CASSQVGWEAFF	TGCGCCAGCAGCCAAGTAGGATGGGAAGCTTTCTTT
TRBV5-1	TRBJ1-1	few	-	CASSVVGGQNTEAFF	TGCGCCAGCAGCGTTGTCGGGGGTCAGAACACTGAAGCTTTCTTT
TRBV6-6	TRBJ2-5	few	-	CASSYEESPDF	TGTGCCAGCAGTTACGAGGAAAGCCCGGACTTC
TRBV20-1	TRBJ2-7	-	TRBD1	CSARPDRGYEQYF	TGCAGTGCCCGTCCGGACAGGGGGTACGAGCAGTACTTC
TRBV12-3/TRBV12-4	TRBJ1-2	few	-	CASSWLGLLRGGYTF	TGTGCCAGCAGTTGGTTGGGACTCCTCCGAGGCGGCTACACCTTC
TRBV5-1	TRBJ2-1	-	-	CASSLVWDPYNEQFF	TGCGCCAGCAGCTTGGTTTGGGACCCCTACAATGAGCAGTTCTTC
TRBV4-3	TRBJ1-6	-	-	CASSQESAGEGFYNSPLHF	TGCGCCAGCAGCCAAGAGTCGGCAGGGGAGGGTTTCTATAATTCACCCCTCCACTTT
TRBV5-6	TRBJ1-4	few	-	CASSSTGVNEKLFF	TGTGCCAGCAGCTCTACAGGAGTCAATGAAAAACTGTTTTTT
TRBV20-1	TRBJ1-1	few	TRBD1	CSARPVTGGVNEAFF	TGCAGTGCTAGGCCGGTAACAGGGGGCGTTAATGAAGCTTTCTTT
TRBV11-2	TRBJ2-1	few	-	CASSLDGPDNEQFF	TGTGCCAGCAGCTTAGATGGACCAGACAATGAGCAGTTCTTC
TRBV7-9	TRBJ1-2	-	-	CASSLSGWGNYGYTF	TGTGCCAGCAGCTTATCAGGGTGGGGAAACTATGGCTACACCTTC
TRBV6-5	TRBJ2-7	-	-	CASSYSRDSHYEQYF	TGTGCCAGCAGTTACTCGCGAGACTCTCACTACGAGCAGTACTTC
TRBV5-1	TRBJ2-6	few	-	CASSLGPGTPRSGANVLTF	TGCGCCAGCAGCTTGGGTCCGGGGACACCTCGCTCTGGGGCCAACGTCCTGACTTTC
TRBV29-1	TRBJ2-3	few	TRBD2	CSAVRTSGGRTDTQYF	TGCAGCGCCGTGAGGACTAGCGGGGGGCGCACAGATACGCAGTATTTT
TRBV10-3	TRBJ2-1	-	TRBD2	CAISESASGRGEQFF	TGTGCCATCAGTGAGTCTGCTAGCGGGAGAGGTGAGCAGTTCTTC
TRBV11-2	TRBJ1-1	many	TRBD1	CASSSRQGGNTEAFF	TGTGCCAGCAGCTCTAGACAGGGGGGAAATACTGAAGCTTTCTTT
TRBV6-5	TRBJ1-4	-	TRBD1	CASSYSTVTGTTIKLFF	TGTGCCAGCAGTTACTCTACTGTGACAGGGACAACGATTAAACTGTTTTTT
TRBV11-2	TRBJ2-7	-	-	CASSLYGTYEQYF	TGTGCCAGCAGCTTATATGGGACTTACGAGCAGTACTTC
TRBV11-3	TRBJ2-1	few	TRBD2	CASSLGLAGAAEQFF	TGTGCCAGCAGCTTAGGACTAGCGGGGGCGGCTGAGCAGTTCTTC
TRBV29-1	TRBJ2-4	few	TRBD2	CSVWTSGSKNIQYF	TGCAGCGTTTGGACTAGCGGGAGTAAAAACATTCAGTACTTC
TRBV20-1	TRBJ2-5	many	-	CSAGGGSQETQYF	TGCAGTGCTGGTGGTGGCAGCCAAGAGACCCAGTACTTC
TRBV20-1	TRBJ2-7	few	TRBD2	CSARDKTSGGYEQYF	TGCAGTGCTAGAGATAAGACTAGCGGGGGATACGAGCAGTACTTC
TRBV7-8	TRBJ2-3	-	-	CASSVGRPTDTQYF	TGTGCCAGCAGCGTTGGACGGCCCACAGATACGCAGTATTTT
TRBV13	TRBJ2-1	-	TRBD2	CASSLGRGVFF	TGTGCCAGCAGCTTAGGGCGGGGGGTGTTCTTC
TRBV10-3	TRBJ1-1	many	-	CAISESRGPEAFF	TGTGCCATCAGTGAGTCCAGGGGCCCTGAAGCTTTCTTT
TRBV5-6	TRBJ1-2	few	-	CASSPITVPNYGYTF	TGTGCCAGCAGCCCTATAACGGTACCTAACTATGGCTACACCTTC
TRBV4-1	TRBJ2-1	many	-	CASSQVLANDEQFF	TGCGCCAGCAGCCAAGTCCTAGCGAACGATGAGCAGTTCTTC
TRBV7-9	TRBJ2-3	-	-	CASSSSTVQTTDTQYF	TGTGCCAGCAGCTCATCAACGGTTCAGACCACAGATACGCAGTATTTT
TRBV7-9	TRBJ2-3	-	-	CASSPTARPSGTDTQYF	TGTGCCAGCAGCCCTACCGCGCGGCCTTCGGGCACAGATACGCAGTATTTT
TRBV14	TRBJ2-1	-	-	CASSQDAGVVYNEQFF	TGTGCCAGCAGCCAAGATGCAGGGGTTGTCTACAATGAGCAGTTCTTC
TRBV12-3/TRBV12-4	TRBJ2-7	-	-	CASRQTGQINEQYF	TGTGCCAGCAGACAGACGGGACAAATAAACGAGCAGTACTTC
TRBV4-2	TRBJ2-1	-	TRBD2	CASGPSGRGMDEQFF	TGTGCCAGCGGGCCTAGCGGGAGAGGAATGGATGAGCAGTTCTTC
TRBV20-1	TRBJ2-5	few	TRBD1	CSASRQGRETQYF	TGCAGTGCTAGTCGACAGGGGCGGGAGACCCAGTACTTC
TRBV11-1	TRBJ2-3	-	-	CASSLDPVSSGTDTQYF	TGTGCCAGCAGCTTAGATCCGGTCTCTAGTGGCACAGATACGCAGTATTTT
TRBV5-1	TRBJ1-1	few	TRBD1	CASSLRDSLGDVEAFF	TGCGCCAGCAGCTTGAGGGACAGCCTTGGGGACGTTGAAGCTTTCTTT
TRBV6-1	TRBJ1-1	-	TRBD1	CASSRGDRAVAEAFF	TGTGCCAGCAGTAGGGGGGACAGGGCGGTGGCTGAAGCTTTCTTT
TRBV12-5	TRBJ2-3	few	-	CASCEASDTQYF	TGTGCTAGTTGCGAGGCGTCGGATACGCAGTATTTT
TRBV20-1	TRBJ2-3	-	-	CSAKASPFSTDTQYF	TGCAGTGCTAAGGCTAGCCCGTTTAGCACAGATACGCAGTATTTT
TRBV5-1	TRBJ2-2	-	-	CASSPEGRTGELFF	TGCGCCAGCAGCCCGGAGGGAAGGACCGGGGAGCTGTTTTTT
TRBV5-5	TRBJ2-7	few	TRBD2	CASSYLGGAGYEQYF	TGTGCCAGCAGCTACCTCGGGGGGGCCGGGTACGAGCAGTACTTC
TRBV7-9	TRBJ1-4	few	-	CASSHPLYSATNEKLFF	TGTGCCAGCAGTCATCCCCTCTACAGCGCAACAAATGAAAAACTGTTTTTT